This T cell receptor (beta chain) came from a study of early T cells in non-severe SARS-CoV-2 infection. This clonotype was recorded at least ten times. TCRdb reanalysed the 5' RACE reads using MiXCR and keeps one entry per CDR3 protein. The sample lists around 50,000 distinct CDR3 sequences; about 5.6% were seen once. Germline CDR1 MNHEY, CDR2 SMNVEV (reference sequence). The V end lost 5 bases, the J end lost 7 bases, and 17 bases lay between the germline ends. The length of the CDR3 is 15 residues. The specimen sequenced was whole blood. This receptor was taken from an adult who was a healthcare worker with PCR-confirmed SARS-CoV-2 infection or an uninfected control (not recorded which). The chain couples TRBV27 to TRBJ2-2; a weak D match, TRBD2 (6 bases). CDR3 sequence: CASSLNRLAFGELFF. The CDR3 DNA follows: TGTGCCAGCAGTCTTAATCGCCTAGCGTTCGGGGAGCTGTTTTTT.